This T cell receptor beta chain is drawn from a study of T cells in Graves' hyperthyroidism and ophthalmopathy. Study conclusions and caveats: Ophthalmopathy prediction by the model preceded onset by a median approximately 5.9 months.

Per germline, CDR1 LNHNV and CDR2 YYDKDF (reference sequence). This CDR3 contains 13 residues. Trimming cost V 3 bases and J 4 bases, with 7 bases left between them. Patients aged 18 to 65 had newly diagnosed hyperthyroidism that had lasted under 2 months. 8.5 to 10 ml of fresh peripheral blood supplied the PBMCs. Ten or more counts support this clonotype. Its matching antigen is unknown. The TCR beta CDR3 regions underwent amplification using RNA transcripts as the source. Using the HTBI primer set, a first-round RT-PCR was run on the TCR CDR3. Using its own MiXCR run on the multiplex PCR reads, TCRdb lists one record per CDR3 protein. The table includes 380,000 or so distinct CDR3 sequences, around 14% detected once.

The chain employs TRBV15 and TRBJ1-5; tentative D call: TRBD1 (5 bases). Material: blood. The receptor was isolated from a woman in her thirties with Graves' hyperthyroidism. CDR3 region: CATSRDINQPQHF. CDR3 sequence (DNA): TGTGCCACCAGCAGGGACATAAATCAGCCCCAGCATTTT.